The 30 T cell receptor beta chains below come from one sample, sequenced in a study of regulatory T cells in long-lasting Graves disease. Time point here: newly diagnosed GD, antithyroid drugs for less than 3 months. From PBMCs, RNA was extracted and then used to make the TCR library. With iRepertoire HTBI primers and Arm-PCR of CDR3 regions, TCR beta libraries were built. One entry per CDR3 protein, called by TCRdb with MiXCR from the multiplex PCR reads. This repertoire shows over 200,000 distinct CDR3 sequences, 15% to 20% found once; its top ten account for around 21%. The sample here was peripheral blood mononuclear cells (PBMCs), taken at new diagnosis, from a patient treated with antithyroid drugs. All receptors come from a female donor with Graves disease.

Here the CDR3 reads CAWSRLNTEAFF. Written as DNA, the CDR3 is TGTGCCTGGAGCCGCCTGAACACTGAAGCTTTCTTT. The V call is TRBV30, the J call TRBJ1-1; D unresolved. V dropped 3 bases and J dropped 0 bases, with 5 bases sitting between them. This CDR3 region has 12 residues. Germline V gene lookup returns CDR1 GTSNPN and CDR2 SVGIG (reference sequence).

As concerns this clonotype: A read error may be the cause here, since a much bigger clone is one base away. This CDR3 is missing its conserved last phenylalanine or tryptophan, likely due to a read error. The V and J genes are TRBV2 and TRBJ2-3; 7 bases are shared with TRBD2. There are 18 residues in the CDR3. CDR1 SNHLY and CDR2 FYNNEI come from the germline V gene. The ends lost 10 bases at V and 2 bases at J; junction bases unmatched: 21. The CDR3 here is CAIRGAGAEEVITDTQYL. As DNA, the CDR3 is TGTGCCATCAGAGGGGCGGGAGCGGAGGAAGTGATCACAGATACGCAGTATTTG.

V is TRBV12-3 or TRBV12-4 and J is TRBJ2-1; 15 nucleotides match TRBD2. The ends lost 5 bases at V and 9 bases at J; junction bases unmatched: 11. CDR3 length: 17 amino acids. Written as DNA, the CDR3 is TGTGCCAGCAGTACCCACGGACTAGCGGGAGGGCTGGTTGAGCAGTTCTTC. It specifies CASSTHGLAGGLVEQFF.

This clonotype was seen repeatedly, ten times or more. The rearrangement uses TRBV11-2 and TRBJ2-3, with TRBD2 as a possible D gene (5 bases). In germline, CDR1 is SGHAT, CDR2 FQNNGV. The germline V and J ends were trimmed by 5 bases and 10 bases, with 16 bases remaining between them. The CDR3 is 13 amino acids. The CDR3 here is CASSLGLSKAQYF. The CDR3 nucleotides are TGTGCCAGCAGCCTAGGACTGTCAAAGGCGCAGTATTTT.

This clonotype was detected ten times or more. The CDR3 loop is CAWLGPEEKLFF. CDR3 DNA sequence: TGTGCCTGGCTAGGACCGGAGGAAAAACTGTTTTTT. The chain carries TRBV30 and TRBJ1-4; D not resolved. V lost 5 bases to trimming and J lost 8 bases, with 12 bases between them. Germline loops: CDR1 GTSNPN, CDR2 SVGIG (reference sequence). The CDR3 is 12 amino acids.

In the case of this clonotype: A much larger clone lies a single base off, so this may be a read error. The chain carries TRBV10-2 and TRBJ2-1; 12 bases agree with TRBD2. The germline V gene has CDR1 WSHSY and CDR2 SAAADI. V gave up 2 bases and J gave up 8 bases; unmatched junction bases: 10. The CDR3 contains 17 residues. DNA for the CDR3: TGCGCCAGCAGTGAGCTGGCCCTAGCGGGAGGGCCGTATGAGCAGTTCTTC. Protein: CASSELALAGGPYEQFF.

The sample holds many counts of this clonotype. The chain employs TRBV7-2 and TRBJ2-5; 8 bases match TRBD2. V shed 5 bases and J 4 bases; nucleotides not matched to a gene: 9. The CDR3 consists of 15 residues. Germline V gene sequence: CDR1 SGHTA, CDR2 FQGNSA. Here the CDR3 reads CASSPMTGTRETQYF. The CDR3 coding sequence is TGTGCCAGCAGCCCAATGACCGGGACTAGAGAGACCCAGTACTTC.

This clonotype was counted ten times or more. The chain joins TRBV20-1 to TRBJ2-7; 9 nucleotides line up with TRBD1. Unmatched junction bases numbered 15, after V lost 6 bases and J lost 3 bases. The CDR3 totals 16 residues. Germline V gives CDR1 DFQATT, CDR2 SNEGSKA (reference sequence). CDR3 loop: CSATPVPGQGGYEQYF. In DNA, the CDR3 is TGCAGTGCGACCCCCGTCCCGGGACAGGGAGGCTACGAGCAGTACTTC.

This clonotype was seen at least ten times. This sequence joins TRBV18 and TRBJ2-1; a possible D gene is TRBD2 (6 bases). Trimming stripped 3 bases from V and 6 bases from J, with 15 bases between. The CDR3 has 15 amino acids. The germline V gene has CDR1 KGHSH and CDR2 LQKENI. CDR3 nucleotide sequence: TGTGCCAGCTCACCCCTGTTACCGGAGGGCAATGAGCAGTTCTTC. Translation: CASSPLLPEGNEQFF.

This clonotype was detected many times. This sequence joins TRBV10-3 and TRBJ1-2; D unresolved. With 3 bases removed from V and 4 bases from J, the gap between germline ends came to 12 bases. Germline loops: CDR1 ENHRY, CDR2 SYGVKD. The CDR3 is 14 residues long. The CDR3 region has the DNA TGTGCCATCAGTGACGGGGAGTGGGGCTATGGCTACACCTTC. It is translated as CAISDGEWGYGYTF.

The chain links TRBV6-5 to TRBJ2-1; TRBD2 matches 13 bases. CDR1 MNHEY and CDR2 SVGAGI come from the germline V gene. J lost 8 bases, V lost 2 bases, and 6 bases had no gene match. CDR3 size: 16 residues. The CDR3: CASSYRGLAGAYEQFF. CDR3 sequence (DNA): TGTGCCAGCAGTTACCGAGGACTAGCGGGAGCCTATGAGCAGTTCTTC.

This clonotype was counted at least ten times. The CDR3 DNA follows: TGTGCCAGCTCAACTAGCCGGAGGAACAATGAGCAGTTCTTC. This gives the protein CASSTSRRNNEQFF. J is TRBJ2-1 and V is TRBV27; a possible D gene is TRBD2 (6 bases). The V gene's germline CDR1 is MNHEY and CDR2 SMNVEV (reference sequence). Between the trimmed V and J ends, which lost 8 bases and 5 bases, there was a span of 16 bases. The CDR3 totals 14 residues.

This clonotype has ten or more counts. V is TRBV30 and J is TRBJ1-2, with a weak D call TRBD1 (5 bases). Trimming removed 3 bases from V and 1 base from J, with 18 bases in between. The CDR3 runs to 16 residues. Germline loops: CDR1 GTSNPN, CDR2 SVGIG (reference sequence). Here the CDR3 reads CAWRSVGQALNYGYTF. CDR3 in DNA: TGTGCCTGGAGGTCCGTGGGGCAGGCCCTTAACTATGGCTACACCTTC.

This clonotype has at least ten counts. This chain joins TRBV28 and TRBJ1-3, with D perhaps matching TRBD1 (6 bases). With 3 bases removed from V and 2 bases from J, the gap between germline ends came to 14 bases. The germline V gene has CDR1 MDHEN and CDR2 SYDVKM. The length of the CDR3 is 16 residues. CDR3 sequence: CASSFSYRTAGNTIYF. CDR3 DNA sequence: TGTGCCAGCAGTTTTTCCTACAGGACAGCTGGAAACACCATATATTTT. Complete variable domain (other parts from reference TRBV28 and TRBJ1-3): DVKVTQSSRYLVKRTGEKVFLECVQDMDHENMFWYRQDPGLGLRLIYFSYDVKMKEKGDIPEGYSVSREKKERFSLILESASTNQTSMYLCASSFSYRTAGNTIYFGEGSWLTVV.

This clonotype came up a few times. The rearrangement links TRBV19 to TRBJ2-6; D could derive from TRBD1 or TRBD2 (5 bases each). The V end lost 5 bases, the J end lost 2 bases, and 10 bases lay between the germline ends. There are 15 residues in the CDR3. Germline CDR1 and CDR2: LNHDA and SQIVND (reference sequence). In nucleotides, the CDR3 is TGTGCCAGTAGTGGGGGATCCCCTGGGGCCAACGTCCTGACTTTC. The encoded protein is CASSGGSPGANVLTF.

In its sample, this clonotype was seen a few times. The gene calls are TRBV19 and TRBJ2-1; 7 nucleotides agree with TRBD1. Germline V gene lookup returns CDR1 LNHDA and CDR2 SQIVND (reference sequence). The V gene end was trimmed by 2 bases and the J gene end by 1 base; junction bases not matched to a gene: 8. CDR3 length: 17 amino acids. The CDR3 spells CASSIRADRVSYNEQFF. The CDR3 coding sequence is TGTGCCAGTAGTATAAGGGCCGACAGGGTATCCTACAATGAGCAGTTCTTC.

The V gene is TRBV4-2, the J gene TRBJ1-4, with D hard to call. The length of the CDR3 is 16 residues. Germline V gives CDR1 LGHNA, CDR2 YNFKEQ. Trimming left V 2 bases short and J 4 bases short, with 14 bases between. The CDR3 region is CASSQKAEWSNEKLFF. The DNA for the CDR3 is TGTGCCAGCAGCCAAAAGGCAGAGTGGAGTAATGAAAAACTGTTTTTT.

Remarks on this clonotype: A far larger clone is a single base away, which makes a read error likely. For the CDR3, the DNA is TGTGCCATCAGTGCAACTCGGGGGGGGCAAGAGACCCAGTACTTC. Translation gives CAISATRGGQETQYF. The chain couples TRBV10-3 to TRBJ2-5; 8 bases align to TRBD2. The germline gives CDR1 ENHRY, CDR2 SYGVKD. V trimming: 4 bases; J trimming: 2 bases; junction bases outside the gene matches: 6. This CDR3 region has 15 residues.

The chain uses TRBV20-1 and TRBJ1-1; D possibly corresponds to TRBD1 (5 bases). Germline V gene sequence: CDR1 DFQATT, CDR2 SNEGSKA (reference sequence). Trimming left V 1 base short and J 9 bases short, with 12 bases between. The CDR3 has 12 amino acids. CDR3 DNA sequence: TGCAGTGCTAGAGGGGGACTGAAACAAGCTTTCTTT. The encoded protein is CSARGGLKQAFF.

V gene TRBV20-1 combines with J gene TRBJ1-5; D uncertain. Germline V gene sequence: CDR1 DFQATT, CDR2 SNEGSKA (reference sequence). The CDR3 covers 12 residues. Deletions cut 6 bases from V and 4 bases from J, with 10 bases between. CDR3 in amino acids: CSARSGNQPQHF. In DNA, the CDR3 is TGCAGTGCAAGGTCGGGAAATCAGCCCCAGCATTTT.

The table lists this clonotype with many counts. This sequence joins TRBV5-1 and TRBJ2-7, with D tentatively TRBD1 (5 bases). The V end was cut by 0 bases, the J end by 2 bases, with 12 bases between. This CDR3 contains 15 residues. Germline V gene data show CDR1 as SGHRS and CDR2 as YFSETQ. In nucleotides, the CDR3 is TGCGCCAGCAGCTTGGGGCCGACAGTGACCTACGAGCAGTACTTC. Translating it yields CASSLGPTVTYEQYF.

This clonotype was counted at least ten times. V and J are TRBV27 and TRBJ2-3, with 8 bases aligning to TRBD2. The CDR3 runs to 15 residues. After removal of 6 bases from V and 0 bases from J, the junction contained 5 bases not matched to a gene. The germline CDR1 and CDR2 sequences are MNHEY and SMNVEV (reference sequence). Here the CDR3 reads CASSLLAASTDTQYF. DNA for the CDR3: TGTGCCAGCAGCTTACTAGCGGCTAGCACAGATACGCAGTATTTT.

There are many counts of this clonotype. The J gene is TRBJ1-2, the V gene TRBV6-5; possible D gene TRBD1, 5 bases. V lost 0 bases and J lost 5, with 10 bases in between. From germline, CDR1 is MNHEY and CDR2 SVGAGI. This CDR3 contains 14 residues. As DNA, the CDR3 is TGTGCCAGCAGTTACTCGAACAGGCGATATGGCTACACCTTC. Its protein product is CASSYSNRRYGYTF.

This clonotype has at least ten counts. The DNA for the CDR3 is TGCAGTGCTAGAGATGGGGGCGTCGGAGGGTCCTACAATGAGCAGTTCTTC. Translation gives CSARDGGVGGSYNEQFF. The gene calls are TRBV20-1 and TRBJ2-1, with D tentatively TRBD1 or TRBD2 (6 bases each). The CDR3 length is 17 residues. V was shortened by 0 bases and J by 1 base, with 16 bases between the two germline ends. Germline V gene data show CDR1 as DFQATT and CDR2 as SNEGSKA (reference sequence).

The rearrangement joins TRBV18 to TRBJ1-4; the match to TRBD1 covers 7 bases. Germline assignment: CDR1 KGHSH and CDR2 LQKENI. J gave up 5 bases and V 2 bases, and 5 bases lay outside the gene matches. This CDR3 is built from 15 residues. Here the CDR3 DNA reads TGTGCCAGCTCACCAATGGAGACAGGGAATGAAAAACTGTTTTTT. Its protein is CASSPMETGNEKLFF.

This clonotype was seen many times. The chain has TRBV19 and TRBJ1-5, with a tentative D call TRBD1 (5 bases). CDR3 length equals 16 residues. Trimming took 3 bases from V and 3 from J, leaving 15 bases between them. In germline, CDR1 is LNHDA, CDR2 SQIVND (reference sequence). The CDR3 loop reads CASSMRGRGVNQPQHF. CDR3 sequence (DNA): TGTGCCAGTAGTATGAGAGGAAGAGGGGTCAATCAGCCCCAGCATTTT.

Many counts were recorded for this clonotype. A much larger clonotype is one base distant, so this may be a read error. The V and J genes are TRBV11-3 and TRBJ2-5, with D perhaps being TRBD1 or TRBD2 (5 bases each). V was shortened by 0 bases and J by 9 bases, with 8 bases between the two germline ends. This CDR3 is 12 amino acids long. Germline-derived CDR1 and CDR2 are SGHNT and YENEEA. The CDR3 DNA is TGTGCCAGCAGCTTAGATATGGGGGCCCAGTACTTC. It yields the protein CASSLDMGAQYF.

This sequence joins TRBV12-3 or TRBV12-4 and TRBJ1-5; 10 nucleotides line up with TRBD1. The ends lost 6 bases at V and 11 bases at J; junction bases unmatched: 4. The CDR3 is 12 amino acids. CDR3 loop: CASSPGQGAQHF. The CDR3 DNA is TGTGCCAGCAGCCCCGGACAGGGGGCCCAGCATTTT.

The chain uses TRBV2 and TRBJ2-2, with 9 positions matching TRBD1. The germline CDR1 and CDR2 sequences are SNHLY and FYNNEI. This CDR3 region has 14 residues. V was clipped by 8 bases and J by 5 bases; unmatched bases: 6. The chain's CDR3 is CASQQGARTGELFF. Here the CDR3 DNA reads TGTGCCAGCCAACAGGGGGCACGAACCGGGGAGCTGTTTTTT.

This clonotype was seen ten or more times. The gene calls are TRBV19 and TRBJ2-1; the match to TRBD2 covers 7 bases. From germline, CDR1 is LNHDA and CDR2 SQIVND (reference sequence). J was trimmed by 1 base and V by 0 bases; bases with no gene match: 3. The CDR3 has 16 amino acids. The DNA of the CDR3 is TGTGCCAGTAGTATAGAACGGGAGGCTTCCTACAATGAGCAGTTCTTC. Translated, it gives CASSIEREASYNEQFF.